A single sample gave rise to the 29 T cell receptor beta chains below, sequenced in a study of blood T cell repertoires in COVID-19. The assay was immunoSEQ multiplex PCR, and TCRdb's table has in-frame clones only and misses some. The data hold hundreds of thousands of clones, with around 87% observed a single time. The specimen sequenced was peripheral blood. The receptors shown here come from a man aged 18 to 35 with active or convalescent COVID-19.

CDR3 in amino acids: CASSADRLAKNIQYF. In nucleotides, the CDR3 is TGTGCCAGCAGCGCGGACAGACTAGCCAAAAACATTCAGTACTTC. The chain employs TRBV2 and TRBJ2-4; possible D gene TRBD1, 6 bases. Trimming removed 6 bases from V and 0 bases from J, with 12 bases in between. The CDR3 extends over 15 amino acids. Germline V CDR1 and CDR2: SNHLY, FYNNEI.

DNA for the CDR3: TGCGCCAGCAGTGAGCGGGCTAGCGGGAAGTACAATGAGCAGTTCTTC. Translated, it gives CASSERASGKYNEQFF. J is TRBJ2-1 and V is TRBV10-1, with TRBD2 matching 9 bases. The CDR3 sequence is 16 residues long. Per germline, CDR1 WNHNN and CDR2 SYGVQD (reference sequence). V lost 2 bases, J lost 4 bases, and 6 bases stayed unmatched.

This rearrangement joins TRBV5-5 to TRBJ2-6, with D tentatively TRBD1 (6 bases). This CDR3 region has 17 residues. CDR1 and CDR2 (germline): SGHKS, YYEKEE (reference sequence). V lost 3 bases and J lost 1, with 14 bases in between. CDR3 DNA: TGTGCCAGCAGCTCCGGGACAAGGTTATCTGGGGCCAACGTCCTGACTTTC. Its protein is CASSSGTRLSGANVLTF.

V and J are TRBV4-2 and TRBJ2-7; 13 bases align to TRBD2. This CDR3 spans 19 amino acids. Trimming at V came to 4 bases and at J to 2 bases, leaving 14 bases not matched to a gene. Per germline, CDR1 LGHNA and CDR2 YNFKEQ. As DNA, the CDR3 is TGTGCCAGCAGCCCAACCCTGACTAGCGGGGGGTTTGGGGCCTACGAGCAGTACTTC. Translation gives CASSPTLTSGGFGAYEQYF.

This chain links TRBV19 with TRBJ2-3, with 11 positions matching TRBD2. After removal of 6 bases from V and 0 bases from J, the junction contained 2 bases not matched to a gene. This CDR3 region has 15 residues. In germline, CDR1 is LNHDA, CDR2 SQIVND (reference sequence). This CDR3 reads CASRLAGGSTDTQYF. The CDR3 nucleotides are TGTGCCAGTAGATTAGCGGGGGGGAGCACAGATACGCAGTATTTT. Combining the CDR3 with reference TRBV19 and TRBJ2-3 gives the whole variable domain DGGITQSPKYLFRKEGQNVTLSCEQNLNHDAMYWYRQDPGQGLRLIYYSQIVNDFQKGDIAEGYSVSREKKESFPLTVTSAQKNPTAFYLCASRLAGGSTDTQYFGPGTRLTVL.

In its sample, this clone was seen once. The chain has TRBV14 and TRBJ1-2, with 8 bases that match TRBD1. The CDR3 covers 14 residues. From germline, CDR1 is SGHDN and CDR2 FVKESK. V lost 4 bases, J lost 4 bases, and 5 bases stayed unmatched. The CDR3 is CASSPPGTGYGYTF. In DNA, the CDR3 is TGTGCCAGCAGCCCCCCCGGGACAGGCTATGGCTACACCTTC.

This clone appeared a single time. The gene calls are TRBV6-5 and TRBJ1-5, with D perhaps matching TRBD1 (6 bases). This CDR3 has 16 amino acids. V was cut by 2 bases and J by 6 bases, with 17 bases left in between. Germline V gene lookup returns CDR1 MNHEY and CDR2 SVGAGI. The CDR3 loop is CASSYPITGISQPQHF. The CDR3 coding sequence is TGTGCCAGCAGTTACCCTATTACAGGGATTAGTCAGCCCCAGCATTTT.

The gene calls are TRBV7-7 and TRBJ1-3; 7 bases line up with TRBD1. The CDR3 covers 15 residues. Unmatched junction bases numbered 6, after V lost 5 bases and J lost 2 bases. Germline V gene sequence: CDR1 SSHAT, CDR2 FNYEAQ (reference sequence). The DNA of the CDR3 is TGTGCCAGCAGCCCCGGGAGGGGGCCTGGAAACACCATATATTTT. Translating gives CASSPGRGPGNTIYF.

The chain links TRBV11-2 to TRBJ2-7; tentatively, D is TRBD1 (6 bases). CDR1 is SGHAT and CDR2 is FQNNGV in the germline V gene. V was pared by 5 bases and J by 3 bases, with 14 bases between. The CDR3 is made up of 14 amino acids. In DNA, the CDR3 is TGTGCCAGCAGCGGATACAGGGTCAACTACGAGCAGTACTTC. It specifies CASSGYRVNYEQYF.

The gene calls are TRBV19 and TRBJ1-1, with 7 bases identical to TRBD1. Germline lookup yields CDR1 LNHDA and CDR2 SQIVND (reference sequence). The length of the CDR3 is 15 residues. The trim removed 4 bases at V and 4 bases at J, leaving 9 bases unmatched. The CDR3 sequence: CASSTTGDTRTEAFF. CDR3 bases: TGTGCCAGTAGTACAACAGGGGATACTCGCACTGAAGCTTTCTTT.

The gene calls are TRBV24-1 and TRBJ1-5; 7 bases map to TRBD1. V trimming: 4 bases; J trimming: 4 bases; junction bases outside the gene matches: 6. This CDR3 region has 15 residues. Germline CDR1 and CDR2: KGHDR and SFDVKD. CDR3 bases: TGTGCCACCAGTGAAACAGGGGCGGCTAATCAGCCCCAGCATTTT. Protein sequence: CATSETGAANQPQHF.

The CDR3 sequence is CASSFRGLLSTDTQYF. DNA for the CDR3: TGCGCCAGCAGCTTTCGGGGGTTACTTAGCACAGATACGCAGTATTTT. J is TRBJ2-3 and V is TRBV5-1; a possible D gene is TRBD2 (6 bases). This CDR3 comprises 16 residues. V dropped 2 bases and J dropped 0 bases, with 13 bases sitting between them. The germline V gene has CDR1 SGHRS and CDR2 YFSETQ.

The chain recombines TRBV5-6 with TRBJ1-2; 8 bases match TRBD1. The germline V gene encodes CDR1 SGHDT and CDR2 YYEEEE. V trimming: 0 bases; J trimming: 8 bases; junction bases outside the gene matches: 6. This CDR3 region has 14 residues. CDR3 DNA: TGTGCCAGCAGCTTGGCGGGACAGGAACTGGGCTACACCTTC. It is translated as CASSLAGQELGYTF.

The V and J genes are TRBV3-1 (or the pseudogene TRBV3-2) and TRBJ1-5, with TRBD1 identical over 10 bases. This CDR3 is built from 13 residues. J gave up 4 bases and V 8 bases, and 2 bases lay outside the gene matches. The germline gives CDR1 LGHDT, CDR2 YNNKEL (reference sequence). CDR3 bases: TGTGCCAGCGGGGACAGGGGAAATCAGCCCCAGCATTTT. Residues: CASGDRGNQPQHF.

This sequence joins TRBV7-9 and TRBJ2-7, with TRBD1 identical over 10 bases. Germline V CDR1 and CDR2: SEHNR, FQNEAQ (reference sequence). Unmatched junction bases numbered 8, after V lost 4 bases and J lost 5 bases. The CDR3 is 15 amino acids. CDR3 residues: CASSWPRDRGNEQYF. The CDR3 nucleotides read TGTGCCAGCAGCTGGCCCCGGGACAGGGGCAACGAGCAGTACTTC. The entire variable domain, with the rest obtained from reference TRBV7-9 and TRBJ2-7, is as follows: DTGVSQNPRHKITKRGQNVTFRCDPISEHNRLYWYRQTLGQGPEFLTYFQNEAQLEKSRLLSDRFSAERPKGSFSTLEIQRTEQGDSAMYLCASSWPRDRGNEQYFGPGTRLTVT.

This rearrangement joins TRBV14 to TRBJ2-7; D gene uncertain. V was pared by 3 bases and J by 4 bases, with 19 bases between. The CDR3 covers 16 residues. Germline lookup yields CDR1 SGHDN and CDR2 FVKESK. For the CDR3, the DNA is TGTGCCAGCAGCCACAAAAGGTCCGGAGTCCGGTACGAGCAGTACTTC. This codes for CASSHKRSGVRYEQYF. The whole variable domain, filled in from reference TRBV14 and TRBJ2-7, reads EAGVTQFPSHSVIEKGQTVTLRCDPISGHDNLYWYRRVMGKEIKFLLHFVKESKQDESGMPNNRFLAERTGGTYSTLKVQPAELEDSGVYFCASSHKRSGVRYEQYFGPGTRLTVT.

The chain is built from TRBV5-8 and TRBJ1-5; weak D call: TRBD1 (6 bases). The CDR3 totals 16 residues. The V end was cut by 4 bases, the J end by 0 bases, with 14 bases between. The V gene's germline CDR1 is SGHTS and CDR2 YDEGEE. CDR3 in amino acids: CASSRLQGNSNQPQHF. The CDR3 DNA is TGTGCCAGCAGCAGGTTACAGGGAAATAGCAATCAGCCCCAGCATTTT.

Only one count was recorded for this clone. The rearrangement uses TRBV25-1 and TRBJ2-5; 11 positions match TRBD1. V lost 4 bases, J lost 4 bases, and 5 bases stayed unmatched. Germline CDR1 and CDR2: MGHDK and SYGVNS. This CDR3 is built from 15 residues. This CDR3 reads CASSGTGGAGETQYF. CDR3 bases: TGTGCCAGCAGTGGGACAGGGGGCGCGGGAGAGACCCAGTACTTC.

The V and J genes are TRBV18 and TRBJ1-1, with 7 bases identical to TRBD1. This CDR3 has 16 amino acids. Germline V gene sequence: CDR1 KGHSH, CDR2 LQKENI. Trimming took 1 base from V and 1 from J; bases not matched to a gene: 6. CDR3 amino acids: CASSPQSDRANTEAFF. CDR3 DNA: TGTGCCAGCTCACCACAATCTGACAGGGCGAACACTGAAGCTTTCTTT.

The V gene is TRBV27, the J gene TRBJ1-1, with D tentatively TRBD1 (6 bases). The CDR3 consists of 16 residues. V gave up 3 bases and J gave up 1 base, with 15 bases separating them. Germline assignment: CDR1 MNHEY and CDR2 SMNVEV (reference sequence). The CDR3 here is CASSLGHGQKNTEAFF. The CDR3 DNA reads TGTGCCAGCAGTTTGGGGCACGGACAGAAGAACACTGAAGCTTTCTTT.

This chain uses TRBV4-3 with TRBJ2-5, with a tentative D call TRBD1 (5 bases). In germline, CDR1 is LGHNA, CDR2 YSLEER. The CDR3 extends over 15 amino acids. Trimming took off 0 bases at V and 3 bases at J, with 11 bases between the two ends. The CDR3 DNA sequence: TGCGCCAGCAGCCAAGATTATAGGGGTGAAGAGACCCAGTACTTC. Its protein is CASSQDYRGEETQYF.

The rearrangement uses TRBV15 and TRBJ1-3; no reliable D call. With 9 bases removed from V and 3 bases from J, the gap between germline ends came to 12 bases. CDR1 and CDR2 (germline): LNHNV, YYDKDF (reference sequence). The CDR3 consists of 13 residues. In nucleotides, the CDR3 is TGTGCCACGCTATCTAACAGTGGAAACACCATATATTTT. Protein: CATLSNSGNTIYF.

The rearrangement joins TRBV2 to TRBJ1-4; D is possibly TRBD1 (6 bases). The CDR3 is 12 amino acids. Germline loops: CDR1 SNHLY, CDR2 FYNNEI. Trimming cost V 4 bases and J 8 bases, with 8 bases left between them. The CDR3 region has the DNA TGTGCCAGCAGTGTCAGGGGCGAAAAACTGTTTTTT. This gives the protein CASSVRGEKLFF.

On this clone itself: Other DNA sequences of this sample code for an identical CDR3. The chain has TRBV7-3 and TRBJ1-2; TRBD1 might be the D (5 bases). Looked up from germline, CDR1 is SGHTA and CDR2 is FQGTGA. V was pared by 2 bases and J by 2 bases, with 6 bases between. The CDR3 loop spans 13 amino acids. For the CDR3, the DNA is TGTGCCAGCAGCTTAGGGGGGAACTATGGCTACACCTTC. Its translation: CASSLGGNYGYTF.

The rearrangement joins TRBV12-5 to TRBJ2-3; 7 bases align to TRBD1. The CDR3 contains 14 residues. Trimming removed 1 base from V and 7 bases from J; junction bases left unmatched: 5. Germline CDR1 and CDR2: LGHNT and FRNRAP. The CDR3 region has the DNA TGTGCTAGTGGTTTGGCCGCAGGGGGTAATACGCAGTATTTT. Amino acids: CASGLAAGGNTQYF.

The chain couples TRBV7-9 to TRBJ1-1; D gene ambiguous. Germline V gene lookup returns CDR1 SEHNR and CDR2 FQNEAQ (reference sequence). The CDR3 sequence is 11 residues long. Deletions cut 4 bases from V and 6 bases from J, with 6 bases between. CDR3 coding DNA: TGTGCCAGCAGCTCAAGCCCTGAAGCTTTCTTT. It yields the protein CASSSSPEAFF.

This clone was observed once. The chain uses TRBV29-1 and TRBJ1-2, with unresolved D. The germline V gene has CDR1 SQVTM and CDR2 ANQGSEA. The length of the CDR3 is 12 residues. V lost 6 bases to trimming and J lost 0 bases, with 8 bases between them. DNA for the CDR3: TGCAGCGTAGTGAGGTCTAACTATGGCTACACCTTC. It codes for CSVVRSNYGYTF.

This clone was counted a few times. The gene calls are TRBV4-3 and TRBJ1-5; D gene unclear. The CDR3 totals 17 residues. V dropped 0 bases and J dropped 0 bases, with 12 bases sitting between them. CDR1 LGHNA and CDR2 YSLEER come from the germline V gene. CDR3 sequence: CASSQDVVSVSNQPQHF. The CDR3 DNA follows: TGCGCCAGCAGCCAAGATGTCGTGAGCGTTAGCAATCAGCCCCAGCATTTT.

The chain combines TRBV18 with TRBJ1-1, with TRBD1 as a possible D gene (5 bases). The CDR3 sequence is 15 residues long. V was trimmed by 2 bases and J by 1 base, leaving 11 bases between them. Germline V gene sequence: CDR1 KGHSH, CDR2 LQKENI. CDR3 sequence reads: CASSPVGLKNTEAFF. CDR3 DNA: TGTGCCAGCTCACCAGTGGGACTCAAGAACACTGAAGCTTTCTTT.